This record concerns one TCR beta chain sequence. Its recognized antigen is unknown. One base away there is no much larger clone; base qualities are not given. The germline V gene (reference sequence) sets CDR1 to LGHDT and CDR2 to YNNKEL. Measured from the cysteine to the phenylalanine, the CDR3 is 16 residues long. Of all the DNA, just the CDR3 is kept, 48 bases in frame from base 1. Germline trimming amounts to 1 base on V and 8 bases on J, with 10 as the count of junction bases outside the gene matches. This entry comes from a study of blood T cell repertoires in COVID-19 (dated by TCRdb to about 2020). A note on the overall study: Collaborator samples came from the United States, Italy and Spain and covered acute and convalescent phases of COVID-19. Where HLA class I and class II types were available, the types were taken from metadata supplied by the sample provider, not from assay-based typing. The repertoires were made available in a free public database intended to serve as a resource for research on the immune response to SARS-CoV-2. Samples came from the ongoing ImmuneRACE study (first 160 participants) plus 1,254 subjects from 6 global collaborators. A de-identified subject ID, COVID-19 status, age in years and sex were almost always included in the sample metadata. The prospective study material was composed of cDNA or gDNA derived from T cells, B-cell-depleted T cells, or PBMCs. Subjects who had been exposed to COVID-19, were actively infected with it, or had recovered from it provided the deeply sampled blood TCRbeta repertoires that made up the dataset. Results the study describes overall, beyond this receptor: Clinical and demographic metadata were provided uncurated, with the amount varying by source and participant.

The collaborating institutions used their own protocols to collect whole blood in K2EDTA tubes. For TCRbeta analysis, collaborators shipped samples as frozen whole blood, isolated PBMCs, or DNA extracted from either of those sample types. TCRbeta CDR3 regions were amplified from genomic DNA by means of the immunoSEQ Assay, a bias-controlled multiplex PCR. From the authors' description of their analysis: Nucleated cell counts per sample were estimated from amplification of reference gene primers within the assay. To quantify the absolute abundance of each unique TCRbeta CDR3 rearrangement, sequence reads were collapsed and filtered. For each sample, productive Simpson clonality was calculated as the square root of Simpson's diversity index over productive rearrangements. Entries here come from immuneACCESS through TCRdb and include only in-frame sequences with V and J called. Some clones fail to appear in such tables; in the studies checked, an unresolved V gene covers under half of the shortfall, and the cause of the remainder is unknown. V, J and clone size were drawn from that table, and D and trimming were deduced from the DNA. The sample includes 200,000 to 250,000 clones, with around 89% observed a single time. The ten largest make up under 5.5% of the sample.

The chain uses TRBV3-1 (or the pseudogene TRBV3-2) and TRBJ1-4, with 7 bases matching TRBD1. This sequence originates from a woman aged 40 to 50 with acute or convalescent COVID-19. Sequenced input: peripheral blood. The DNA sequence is TGTGCCAGCAGCCAAGGTTTAAGGGGGCGAAGGGAAAAACTGTTTTTT. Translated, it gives CASSQGLRGRREKLFF.